This passage covers 3 T cell receptor beta chains from one sample sequenced in a study of cytomegalovirus exposure and HLA in healthy donors. The PCR was carried out with 60 Vbeta primers and 13 Jbeta primers. The method was immunoSEQ multiplex PCR; TCRdb's version includes in-frame clones alone and lacks a portion of them. The table has 180,000 or so clones, over 60% seen once; the top ten hold about an eighth. Input material: PBMCs. These receptors were taken from a man in his fifties in good health and CMV-seropositive.

This clone came up a few times. The V and J genes are TRBV2 and TRBJ2-5; 8 bases map to TRBD1. Germline V gene sequence: CDR1 SNHLY, CDR2 FYNNEI. With 4 bases clipped from V and 2 bases from J, the junction kept 6 bases outside the gene matches. The CDR3 totals 15 residues. This CDR3 reads CASSGTGLPQETQYF. CDR3 DNA sequence: TGTGCCAGCAGTGGGACAGGGCTCCCTCAAGAGACCCAGTACTTC.

The chain links TRBV4-3 to TRBJ2-3; 7 nucleotides agree with TRBD2. Trimming took 4 bases from V and 2 from J; bases not matched to a gene: 3. There are 14 residues in the CDR3. In germline, CDR1 is LGHNA, CDR2 YSLEER. The CDR3 loop reads CASSPGRDTDTQYF. DNA of the CDR3: TGCGCCAGCAGCCCAGGGAGGGACACAGATACGCAGTATTTT.

The chain is built from TRBV4-3 and TRBJ2-7, with no clear D. Trimming removed 0 bases from V and 5 bases from J, with 11 bases in between. Looked up from germline, CDR1 is LGHNA and CDR2 is YSLEER. The CDR3 has 14 residues. CDR3 bases: TGCGCCAGCAGCCAAGATAGAGAGCCCCACGAGCAGTACTTC. It translates to CASSQDREPHEQYF.